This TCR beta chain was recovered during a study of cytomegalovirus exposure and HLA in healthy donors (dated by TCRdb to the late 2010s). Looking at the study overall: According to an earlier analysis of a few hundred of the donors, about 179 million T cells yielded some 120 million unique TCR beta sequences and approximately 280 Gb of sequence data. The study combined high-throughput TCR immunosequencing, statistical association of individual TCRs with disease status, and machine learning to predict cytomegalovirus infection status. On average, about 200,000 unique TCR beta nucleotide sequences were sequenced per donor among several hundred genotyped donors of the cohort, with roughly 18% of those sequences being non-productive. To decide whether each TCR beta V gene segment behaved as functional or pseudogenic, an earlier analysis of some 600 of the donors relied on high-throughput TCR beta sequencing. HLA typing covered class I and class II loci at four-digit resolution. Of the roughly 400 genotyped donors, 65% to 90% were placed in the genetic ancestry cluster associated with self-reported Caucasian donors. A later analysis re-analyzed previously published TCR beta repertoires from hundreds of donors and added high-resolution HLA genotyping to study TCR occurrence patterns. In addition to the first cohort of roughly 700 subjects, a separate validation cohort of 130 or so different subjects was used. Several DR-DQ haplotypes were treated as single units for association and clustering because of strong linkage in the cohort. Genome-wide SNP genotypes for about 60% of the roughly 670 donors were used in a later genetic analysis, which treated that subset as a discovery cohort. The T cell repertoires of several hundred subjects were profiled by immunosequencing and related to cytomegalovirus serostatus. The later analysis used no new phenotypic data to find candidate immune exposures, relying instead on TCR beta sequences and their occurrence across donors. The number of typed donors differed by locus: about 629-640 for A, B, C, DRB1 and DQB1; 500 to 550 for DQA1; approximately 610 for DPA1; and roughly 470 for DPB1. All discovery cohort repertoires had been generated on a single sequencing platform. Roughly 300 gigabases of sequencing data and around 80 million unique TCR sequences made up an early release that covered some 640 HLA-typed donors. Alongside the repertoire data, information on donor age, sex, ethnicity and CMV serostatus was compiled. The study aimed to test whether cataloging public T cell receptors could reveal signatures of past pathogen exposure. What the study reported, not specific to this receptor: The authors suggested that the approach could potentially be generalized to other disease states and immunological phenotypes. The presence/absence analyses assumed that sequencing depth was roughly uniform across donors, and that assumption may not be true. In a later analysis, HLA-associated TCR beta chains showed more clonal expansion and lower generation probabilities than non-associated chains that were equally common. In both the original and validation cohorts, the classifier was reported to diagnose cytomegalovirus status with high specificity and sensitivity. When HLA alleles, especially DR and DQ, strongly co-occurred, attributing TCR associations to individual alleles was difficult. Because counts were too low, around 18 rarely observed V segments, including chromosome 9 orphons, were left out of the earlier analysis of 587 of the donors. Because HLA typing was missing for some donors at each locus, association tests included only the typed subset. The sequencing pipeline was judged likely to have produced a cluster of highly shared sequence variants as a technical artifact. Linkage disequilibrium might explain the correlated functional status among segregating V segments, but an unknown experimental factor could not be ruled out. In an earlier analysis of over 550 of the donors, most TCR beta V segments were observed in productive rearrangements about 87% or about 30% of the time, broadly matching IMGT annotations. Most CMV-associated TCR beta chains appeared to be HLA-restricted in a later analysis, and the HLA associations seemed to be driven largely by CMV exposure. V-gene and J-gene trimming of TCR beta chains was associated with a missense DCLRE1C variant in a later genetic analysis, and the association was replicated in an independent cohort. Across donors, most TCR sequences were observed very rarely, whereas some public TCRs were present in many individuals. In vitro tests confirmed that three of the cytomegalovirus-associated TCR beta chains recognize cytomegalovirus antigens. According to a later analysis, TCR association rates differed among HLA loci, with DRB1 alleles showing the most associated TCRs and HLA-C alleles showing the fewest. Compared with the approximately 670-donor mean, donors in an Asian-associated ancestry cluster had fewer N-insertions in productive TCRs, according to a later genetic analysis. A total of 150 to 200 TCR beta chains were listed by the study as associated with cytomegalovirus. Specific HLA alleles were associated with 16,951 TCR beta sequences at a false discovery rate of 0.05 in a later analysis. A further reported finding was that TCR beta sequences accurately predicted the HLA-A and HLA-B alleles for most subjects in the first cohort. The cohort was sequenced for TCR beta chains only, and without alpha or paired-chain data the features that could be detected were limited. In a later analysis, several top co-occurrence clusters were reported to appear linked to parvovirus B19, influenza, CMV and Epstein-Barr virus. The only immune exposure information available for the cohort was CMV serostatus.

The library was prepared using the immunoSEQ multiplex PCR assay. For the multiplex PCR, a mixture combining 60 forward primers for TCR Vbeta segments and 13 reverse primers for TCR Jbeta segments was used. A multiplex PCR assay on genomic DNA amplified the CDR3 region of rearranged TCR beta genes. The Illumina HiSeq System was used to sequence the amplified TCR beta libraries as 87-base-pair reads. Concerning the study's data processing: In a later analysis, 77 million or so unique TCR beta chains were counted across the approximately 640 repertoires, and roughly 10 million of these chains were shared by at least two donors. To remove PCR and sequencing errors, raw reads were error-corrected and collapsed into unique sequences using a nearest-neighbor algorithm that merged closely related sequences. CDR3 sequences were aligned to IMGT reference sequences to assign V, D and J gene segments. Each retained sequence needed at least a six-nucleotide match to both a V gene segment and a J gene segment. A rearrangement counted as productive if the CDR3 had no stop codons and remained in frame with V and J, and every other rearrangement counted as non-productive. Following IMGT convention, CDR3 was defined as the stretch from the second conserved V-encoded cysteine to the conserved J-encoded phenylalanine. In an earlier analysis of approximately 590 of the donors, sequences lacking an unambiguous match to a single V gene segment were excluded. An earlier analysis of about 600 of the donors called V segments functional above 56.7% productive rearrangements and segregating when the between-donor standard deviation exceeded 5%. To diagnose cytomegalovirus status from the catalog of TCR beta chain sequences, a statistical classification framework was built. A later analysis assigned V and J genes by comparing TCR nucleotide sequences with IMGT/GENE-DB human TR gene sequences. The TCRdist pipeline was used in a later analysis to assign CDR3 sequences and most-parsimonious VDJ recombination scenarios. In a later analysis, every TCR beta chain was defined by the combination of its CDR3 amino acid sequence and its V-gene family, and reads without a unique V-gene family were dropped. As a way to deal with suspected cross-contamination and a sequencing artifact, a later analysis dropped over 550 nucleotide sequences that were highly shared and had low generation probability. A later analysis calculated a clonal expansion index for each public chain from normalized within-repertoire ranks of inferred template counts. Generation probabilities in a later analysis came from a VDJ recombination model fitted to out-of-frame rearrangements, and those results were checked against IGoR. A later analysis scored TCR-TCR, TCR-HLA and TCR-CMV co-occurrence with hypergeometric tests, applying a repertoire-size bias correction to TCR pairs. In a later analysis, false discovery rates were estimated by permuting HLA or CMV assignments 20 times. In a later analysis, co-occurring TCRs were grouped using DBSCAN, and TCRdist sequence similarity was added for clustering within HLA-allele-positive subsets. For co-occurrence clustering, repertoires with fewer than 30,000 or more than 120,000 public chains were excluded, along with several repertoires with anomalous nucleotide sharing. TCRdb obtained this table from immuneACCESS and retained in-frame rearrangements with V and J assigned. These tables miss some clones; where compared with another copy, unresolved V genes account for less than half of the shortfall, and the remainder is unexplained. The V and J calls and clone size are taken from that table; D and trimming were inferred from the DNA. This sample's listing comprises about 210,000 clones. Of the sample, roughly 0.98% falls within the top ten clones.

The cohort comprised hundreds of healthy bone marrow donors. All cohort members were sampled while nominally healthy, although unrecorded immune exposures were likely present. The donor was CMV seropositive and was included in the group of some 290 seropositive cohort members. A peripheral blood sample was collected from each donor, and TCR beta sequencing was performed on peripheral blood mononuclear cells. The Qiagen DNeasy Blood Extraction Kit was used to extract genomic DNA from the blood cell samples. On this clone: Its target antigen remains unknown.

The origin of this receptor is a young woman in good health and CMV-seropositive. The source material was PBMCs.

The bases are TGTGCCAGTAGTATGGTGCAGGACACCGGGGAGCTGTTTTTT. This sequence encodes CASSMVQDTGELFF. The rearrangement joined TRBV19 to TRBJ2-2, with the D segment identity uncertain. In the germline V gene (reference sequence), CDR1 corresponds to LNHDA and CDR2 to SQIVND. The CDR3 starts with the cysteine, ends with the phenylalanine, and has 14 residues. The kept DNA is CDR3 alone, 42 bases in frame from the first base. A distance of 8 bases separates the germline ends of V and J, which lose 3 bases and 3 bases respectively.